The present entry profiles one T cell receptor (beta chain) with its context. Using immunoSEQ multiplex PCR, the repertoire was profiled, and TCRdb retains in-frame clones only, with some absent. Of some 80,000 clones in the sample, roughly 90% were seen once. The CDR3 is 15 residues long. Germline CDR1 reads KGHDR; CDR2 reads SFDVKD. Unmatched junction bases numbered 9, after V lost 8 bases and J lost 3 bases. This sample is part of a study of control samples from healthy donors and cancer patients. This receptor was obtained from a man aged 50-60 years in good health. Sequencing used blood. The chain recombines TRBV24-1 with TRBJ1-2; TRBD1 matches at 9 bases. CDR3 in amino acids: CATMGADRGDYGYTF. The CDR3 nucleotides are TGTGCCACCATGGGAGCGGACAGGGGAGACTATGGCTACACCTTC.